This entry lists 13 T cell receptor beta chains sequenced from one sample in a study of control samples from healthy donors and cancer patients. Assay used: immunoSEQ multiplex PCR; TCRdb lists only in-frame clones, some missing. The repertoire holds around 200,000 clones, with roughly 91% as singletons. The sequenced sample consisted of blood. These receptors all stem from a woman in her 30s in good health.

The chain couples TRBV6-5 to TRBJ2-5; TRBD2 might be the D (5 bases). Germline V gives CDR1 MNHEY, CDR2 SVGAGI. CDR3 length equals 14 residues. The ends were cut back, 0 bases at V and 3 bases at J, with 8 bases in the middle. Written as DNA, the CDR3 is TGTGCCAGCAGTTACTCTTACGGGGAAGAGACCCAGTACTTC. It yields the protein CASSYSYGEETQYF.

V gene TRBV11-3 combines with J gene TRBJ1-1; D ambiguous. The CDR3 is 11 residues long. V lost 0 bases and J lost 7, with 3 bases in between. Germline V gives CDR1 SGHNT, CDR2 YENEEA. This CDR3 is CASSLESEAFF. The CDR3 bases are TGTGCCAGCAGCTTAGAGAGTGAAGCTTTCTTT.

The chain combines TRBV5-1 with TRBJ1-3; 7 bases map to TRBD1. V lost 4 bases to trimming and J lost 4 bases; unmatched junction nucleotides: 11. The CDR3 runs to 16 residues. The V gene's germline CDR1 is SGHRS and CDR2 YFSETQ. In DNA, the CDR3 is TGCGCCAGCAGCACCCCTGACAGGGCGGAAGGAAACACCATATATTTT. Translated, it gives CASSTPDRAEGNTIYF.

The chain employs TRBV5-5 and TRBJ1-1; TRBD1 is a possible D gene (5 bases). Germline V gene sequence: CDR1 SGHKS, CDR2 YYEKEE (reference sequence). The CDR3 sequence is 16 residues long. Trimming left V 0 bases short and J 0 bases short, with 12 bases between. CDR3 nucleotide sequence: TGTGCCAGCAGCTTGGCCGGAGGGGCAATGAACACTGAAGCTTTCTTT. It codes for CASSLAGGAMNTEAFF. Supplemented by reference TRBV5-5 and TRBJ1-1, the full variable domain reads DAGVTQSPTHLIKTRGQQVTLRCSPISGHKSVSWYQQVLGQGPQFIFQYYEKEERGRGNFPDRFSARQFPNYSSELNVNALLLGDSALYLCASSLAGGAMNTEAFFGQGTRLTVV.

This clone has a handful of counts. This chain joins TRBV6-1 and TRBJ2-7, with TRBD2 matching 9 bases. There are 15 residues in the CDR3. The germline CDR1 and CDR2 sequences are MNHNS and SASEGT. The ends lost 3 bases at V and 2 bases at J; junction bases unmatched: 5. The CDR3 loop is CASSDVAGVPYEQYF. CDR3 coding DNA: TGTGCCAGCAGTGACGTAGCGGGAGTCCCCTACGAGCAGTACTTC.

The J gene is TRBJ1-1, the V gene TRBV18, with TRBD1 identical over 10 bases. Germline V gene lookup returns CDR1 KGHSH and CDR2 LQKENI. The length of the CDR3 is 15 residues. With 3 bases clipped from V and 5 bases from J, the junction kept 6 bases outside the gene matches. The CDR3 region is CASSPAGQGTTEAFF. CDR3 DNA sequence: TGTGCCAGCTCACCGGCGGGACAGGGGACTACTGAAGCTTTCTTT. Looking up the rest from reference TRBV18 and TRBJ1-1 gives the full variable domain: NAGVMQNPRHLVRRRGQEARLRCSPMKGHSHVYWYRQLPEEGLKFMVYLQKENIIDESGMPKERFSAEFPKEGPSILRIQQVVRGDSAAYFCASSPAGQGTTEAFFGQGTRLTVV.

J is TRBJ2-7 and V is TRBV18; 7 bases fit TRBD1. CDR3 length equals 13 residues. V gave up 3 bases and J gave up 1 base; unmatched junction bases: 0. From germline, CDR1 is KGHSH and CDR2 LQKENI. The CDR3 here is CASSPGQSYEQYF. DNA for the CDR3: TGTGCCAGCTCACCGGGACAGTCCTACGAGCAGTACTTC.

This chain joins TRBV7-3 and TRBJ2-1; D remains unclear. The V end lost 0 bases, the J end lost 2 bases, and 11 bases lay between the germline ends. From germline, CDR1 is SGHTA and CDR2 FQGTGA. The CDR3 consists of 16 residues. The CDR3 loop is CASSLTPGPPYNEQFF. CDR3 DNA: TGTGCCAGCAGCTTAACGCCAGGACCCCCCTACAATGAGCAGTTCTTC.

This rearrangement joins TRBV5-6 to TRBJ2-3; D is perhaps TRBD1 (5 bases). Germline-derived CDR1 and CDR2 are SGHDT and YYEEEE. V lost 2 bases and J 2 bases, leaving 9 bases between the germline ends. The CDR3 contains 14 residues. In nucleotides, the CDR3 is TGTGCCAGCAGCTTTAGACAGTACACAGATACGCAGTATTTT. It encodes CASSFRQYTDTQYF.

This sequence joins TRBV12-3 or TRBV12-4 and TRBJ1-1; TRBD1 might be the D (5 bases). CDR3 length equals 11 residues. The V and J ends lost 6 bases and 7 bases respectively, with 9 bases between them. The DNA for the CDR3 is TGTGCCAGCAGCCAGGGCGATGAAGCTTTCTTT. It is translated as CASSQGDEAFF.

This clone was found once. The chain is built from TRBV18 and TRBJ1-1; no definite D call. Germline V CDR1 and CDR2: KGHSH, LQKENI. The V gene lost 1 base and the J gene lost 4 bases, with 13 bases spanning the gap. The CDR3 contains 15 residues. CDR3 sequence: CASSPLEAPGTEAFF. In DNA form, the CDR3 reads TGTGCCAGCTCACCACTCGAGGCTCCGGGCACTGAAGCTTTCTTT.

Worth noting for this clone: The junction and the germline gene differ at one end; a read error may be behind it. The V call is TRBV7-7, the J call TRBJ2-2; 10 bases are shared with TRBD2. CDR1 and CDR2 from the germline V gene are SSHAT and FNYEAQ (reference sequence). The CDR3 covers 16 residues. For the CDR3, the DNA is TGTGCTAGCAGCGCGACTAGCGGGCCGAACACCGGGGAGCTGTTTTTT. It translates to CASSATSGPNTGELFF.

The genes are TRBV27 and TRBJ2-5, with D tentatively TRBD1 (6 bases). Between the trimmed V and J ends, which lost 6 bases and 1 base, there was a span of 12 bases. This CDR3 region has 14 residues. The V gene's germline CDR1 is MNHEY and CDR2 SMNVEV (reference sequence). CDR3 sequence: CASRAWDTQETQYF. The CDR3 DNA follows: TGTGCCAGCAGAGCATGGGACACCCAAGAGACCCAGTACTTC.